The source of this TCR beta chain is a study of blood T cell repertoires in COVID-19. Study-level background: Both acute and convalescent COVID-19 samples were obtained from the United States, Italy and Spain. PBMCs, B-cell-depleted T cells, or T cells were the source of the cDNA or gDNA that made up the material.

In the original processing: Estimation of nucleated cell counts relied on the amplification of reference gene primers. Only in-frame clones appear in the TCRdb table, and some are missing; sequencing was by immunoSEQ multiplex PCR. Clonal size and the V and J genes are those of that table, whereas D and trimming came from the DNA. Found here are 50,000 to 70,000 clones, around 90% of them singletons; the top ten hold around 2%. CDR1 is SGHDT, CDR2 YYEEEE, per germline. With V trimmed by 6 bases and J by 3 bases, 4 bases remained unmatched. The CDR3 has 13 residues. The sample comprised peripheral blood. The receptor's source is a man aged 55 to 70 with acute or convalescent COVID-19. The rearrangement links TRBV5-6 to TRBJ2-7; 9 bases fit TRBD2. The CDR3 bases are TGTGCCAGCAAAGAGACTAGCGGCTACGAGCAGTACTTC. Its protein product is CASKETSGYEQYF.